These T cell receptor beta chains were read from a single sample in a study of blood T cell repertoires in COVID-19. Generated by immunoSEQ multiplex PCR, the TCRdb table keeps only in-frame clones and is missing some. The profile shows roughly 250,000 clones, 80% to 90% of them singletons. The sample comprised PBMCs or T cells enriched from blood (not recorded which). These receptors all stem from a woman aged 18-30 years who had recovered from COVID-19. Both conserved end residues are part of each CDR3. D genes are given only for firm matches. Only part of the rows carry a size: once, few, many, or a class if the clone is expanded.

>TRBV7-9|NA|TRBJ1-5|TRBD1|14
CASSTTGESQPQHF
TGTGCCAGCAGCACGACAGGGGAGAGTCAGCCCCAGCATTTT
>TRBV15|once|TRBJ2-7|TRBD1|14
CATSPDRGKYEQYF
TGTGCCACCAGTCCGGACAGGGGGAAATACGAGCAGTACTTC
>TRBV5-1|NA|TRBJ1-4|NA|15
CASSPLGATNEKLFF
TGCGCCAGCAGCCCCCTCGGAGCAACTAATGAAAAACTGTTTTTT
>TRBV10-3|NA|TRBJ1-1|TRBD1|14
CAITQDRVNTEAFF
TGTGCCATCACTCAAGACAGGGTGAACACTGAAGCTTTCTTT
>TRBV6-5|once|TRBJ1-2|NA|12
CASSRGDFGYTF
TGTGCCAGCAGTAGGGGTGATTTCGGCTACACCTTC
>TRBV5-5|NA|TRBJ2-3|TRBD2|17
CASSTGLAGGRTDTQYF
TGTGCCAGCAGCACAGGGCTAGCGGGGGGCCGCACAGATACGCAGTATTTT
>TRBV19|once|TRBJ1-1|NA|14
CASRGGRMNTEAFF
TGTGCCAGTAGGGGGGGGAGAATGAACACTGAAGCTTTCTTT
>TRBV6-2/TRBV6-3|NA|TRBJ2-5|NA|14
CASSRRGHGETQYF
TGTGCCAGCAGTCGGCGGGGGCACGGAGAGACCCAGTACTTC
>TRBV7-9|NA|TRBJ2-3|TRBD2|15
CASRLAGGGTDTQYF
TGTGCCAGCAGGCTAGCGGGGGGCGGCACAGATACGCAGTATTTT
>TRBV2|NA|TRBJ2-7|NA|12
CASTGYSYEQYF
TGTGCCAGTACAGGGTACTCCTACGAGCAGTACTTC
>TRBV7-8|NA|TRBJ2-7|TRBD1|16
CASSKAVGGASYEQYF
TGTGCCAGCAGCAAAGCTGTAGGGGGCGCGTCCTACGAGCAGTACTTC
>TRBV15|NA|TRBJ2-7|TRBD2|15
CATSRDRGLEGEQYF
TGTGCCACCAGCAGAGATAGAGGACTAGAGGGCGAGCAGTACTTC
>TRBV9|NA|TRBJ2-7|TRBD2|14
CASSGTSGAYEQYF
TGTGCCAGCAGCGGGACTAGCGGGGCCTACGAGCAGTACTTC
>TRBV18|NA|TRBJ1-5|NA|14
CASSPQSLGQPQHF
TGTGCCAGCTCACCTCAGTCGCTAGGCCAGCCCCAGCATTTT
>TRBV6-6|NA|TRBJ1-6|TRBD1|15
CASNPGGSWGSPLHF
TGTGCCAGCAACCCAGGGGGATCTTGGGGTTCACCCCTCCACTTT
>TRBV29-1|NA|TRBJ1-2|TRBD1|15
CSPWDSAIPNYGYTF
TGCAGCCCATGGGACAGCGCCATACCTAACTATGGCTACACCTTC
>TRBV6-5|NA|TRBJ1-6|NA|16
CASSNLGSSYNSPLHF
TGTGCCAGCAGTAACTTGGGGAGCTCCTATAATTCACCCCTCCACTTT
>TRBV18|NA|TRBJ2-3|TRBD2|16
CASSPLAEGGADTQYF
TGTGCCAGCTCACCACTCGCGGAGGGAGGGGCAGATACGCAGTATTTT
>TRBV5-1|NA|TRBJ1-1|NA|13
CASSFTENTEAFF
TGCGCCAGCAGCTTTACAGAGAACACTGAAGCTTTCTTT
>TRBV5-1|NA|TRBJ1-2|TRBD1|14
CASFEGQGGVSYTF
TGCGCCAGCTTCGAGGGACAGGGTGGAGTAAGCTACACCTTC
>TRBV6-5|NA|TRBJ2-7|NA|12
CASRWPTYEQYF
TGTGCCAGCAGGTGGCCCACCTACGAGCAGTACTTC
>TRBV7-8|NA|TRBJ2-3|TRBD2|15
CASHRLAGGIDTQYF
TGTGCCAGCCATAGACTAGCGGGGGGGATAGATACGCAGTATTTT